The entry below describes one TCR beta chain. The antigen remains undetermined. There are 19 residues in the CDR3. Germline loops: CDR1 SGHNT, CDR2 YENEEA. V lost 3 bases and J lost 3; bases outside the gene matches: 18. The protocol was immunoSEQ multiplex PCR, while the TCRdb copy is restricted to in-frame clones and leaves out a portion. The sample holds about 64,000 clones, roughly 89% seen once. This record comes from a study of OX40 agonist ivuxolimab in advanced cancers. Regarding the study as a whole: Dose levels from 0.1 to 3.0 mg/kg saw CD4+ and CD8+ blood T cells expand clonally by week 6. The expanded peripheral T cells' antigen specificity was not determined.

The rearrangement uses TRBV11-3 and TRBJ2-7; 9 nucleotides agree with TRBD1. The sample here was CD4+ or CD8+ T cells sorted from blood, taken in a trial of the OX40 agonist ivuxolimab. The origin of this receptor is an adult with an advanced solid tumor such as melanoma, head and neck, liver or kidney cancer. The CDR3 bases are TGTGCCAGCAGCTTCATTTCCACTCTCCGGGACAGGGAAGACTACGAGCAGTACTTC. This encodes CASSFISTLRDREDYEQYF.